This T cell receptor (beta chain) emerged from a study of shared clonotypes between healthy human individuals. Whole-study results and caveats: Non-shared clonotypes were found to have lower generation probabilities than the clonotypes that were shared by all four of the sorted-subset donors. The genetic and exposure-history diversity represented was limited by few donors. Sampling was confined to blood; repertoires within tissues likely differ.

Trimming removed 4 bases at V and 3 bases at J, with 13 bases between. From germline, CDR1 is GTSNPN and CDR2 SVGIG (reference sequence). The CDR3 length is 14 residues. Points on this clone: The target antigen is unknown.

Here immunoSEQ multiplex PCR was the method, and the copy in TCRdb shows in-frame clones only, minus some. The sample holds millions of clones; just over 90% are singletons and the top ten take roughly 0.14%. Memory CD4+ cells were the fraction left after CD45RA+ naive selection. The rearrangement joins TRBV30 to TRBJ1-5, with no clear D. This clonotype originated in a man between 18 and 35 years old in good health. The sequencing sample was made of naive CD4+ T cells sorted from blood. Subset described: CD45RA+ positively selected. CDR3 in DNA: TGTGCCTGGAAAAAGCGGGGTTACAATCAGCCCCAGCATTTT. This gives the protein CAWKKRGYNQPQHF.